This entry describes one TCR beta chain. Its antigen is as yet unknown. A much larger clone lies one base from this, so it may be a read error. J lost 1 base, V lost 3 bases, and 6 bases had no gene match. This CDR3 comprises 16 residues. Primed by a sample-barcoded 5' primer and a J-beta primer mix, a second PCR proceeded for about 6 to 12 cycles. Each CDR3 protein gets one entry after TCRdb re-called the 5' RACE reads with MiXCR. The table records roughly 900,000 distinct CDR3 sequences, around 30% of them present only once. The data derive from a study of blood T cells in healthy people across ages. Study findings and constraints: Greater diversity and more naive CD4+ cells were seen in long-lived donors than in aged donors.

The chain combines TRBV12-3 or TRBV12-4 with TRBJ2-3; 8 nucleotides agree with TRBD1. Specimen: blood. The receptor comes from an elderly woman in good health. The DNA for the CDR3 is TGTGCCAGCAGTTTCTTCCAGGGACAGGGCACAGATACGCAGTATTTT. Residues: CASSFFQGQGTDTQYF.